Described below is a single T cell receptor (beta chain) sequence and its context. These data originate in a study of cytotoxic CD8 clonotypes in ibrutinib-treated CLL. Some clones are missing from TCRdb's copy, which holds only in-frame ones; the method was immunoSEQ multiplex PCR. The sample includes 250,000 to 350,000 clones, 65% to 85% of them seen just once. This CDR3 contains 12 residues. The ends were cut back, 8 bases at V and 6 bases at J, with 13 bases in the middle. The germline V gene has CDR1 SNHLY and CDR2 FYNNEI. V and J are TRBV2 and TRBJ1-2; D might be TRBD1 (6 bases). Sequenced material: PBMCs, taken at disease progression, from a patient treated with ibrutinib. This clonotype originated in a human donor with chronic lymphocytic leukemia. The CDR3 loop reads CASQGGFDGYTF. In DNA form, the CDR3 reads TGTGCCAGCCAAGGGGGTTTCGATGGCTACACCTTC.